This T cell receptor (beta chain) was profiled in a study of control samples from healthy donors and cancer patients. The trim removed 3 bases at V and 6 bases at J, leaving 12 bases unmatched. CDR1 KGHSH and CDR2 LQKENI come from the germline V gene. The length of the CDR3 is 17 residues. TCRdb keeps only in-frame clones here, not all; method: immunoSEQ multiplex PCR. The sample has roughly 100,000 clones, about 89% seen once. The chain recombines TRBV18 with TRBJ1-1, with TRBD1 matching over 11 bases. This receptor was taken from a man aged 60 to 69 with lung cancer. Sequenced sample: PBMCs. CDR3 sequence reads: CASSPAGQGARAAEAFF. The CDR3 DNA reads TGTGCCAGCTCACCTGCCGGACAGGGGGCTCGGGCGGCTGAAGCTTTCTTT.